The clone carrying this T cell receptor (beta chain) was seen just once. Its antigen remains unidentified. This entry belongs to a study of radiotherapy plus CTLA-4 blockade in lung cancer. Background on the study: Under 20% of patients responded objectively, and around 32% achieved disease control. Study-level points and caveats: After treatment with radiotherapy plus ipilimumab, TCR clones that came from the tumor expanded in blood.

Some clones are missing from TCRdb's copy, which holds only in-frame ones; the method was immunoSEQ multiplex PCR. The repertoire includes 90,000 to 100,000 clones, about four fifths of them detected once, and 2.5% to 3.5% sits in the top ten. The receptor comes from a human donor with non-small cell lung cancer who had a partial response to radiotherapy plus ipilimumab. Some clones in this sample may be carry-over from other donors' samples. The sequenced sample was peripheral blood, obtained from a patient treated with radiotherapy plus ipilimumab.

Here the CDR3 reads CSVASGRAGEQFF. CDR3 DNA sequence: TGCAGCGTTGCGAGCGGGAGGGCCGGTGAGCAGTTCTTC. The gene calls are TRBV29-1 and TRBJ2-1; 10 nucleotides agree with TRBD2. Germline CDR1 reads SQVTM; CDR2 reads ANQGSEA. V was clipped by 4 bases and J by 9 bases; unmatched bases: 6. CDR3 length: 13 residues.